Following are 15 T cell receptor beta chains from one sample sequenced in a study of T cells in Graves' hyperthyroidism and ophthalmopathy. TCR beta CDR3 regions were amplified from RNA. TCR CDR3 regions were first amplified by RT-PCR with HTBI primers. TCRdb re-called the multiplex PCR reads through MiXCR, storing one row per CDR3 protein. The sample records hundreds of thousands of distinct CDR3 sequences, about 19% being singletons. The sample was blood. The source of these receptors is a man in his forties or fifties with Graves' ophthalmopathy.

V and J are TRBV20-1 and TRBJ2-3, with 7 bases matching TRBD2. Germline V gene lookup returns CDR1 DFQATT and CDR2 SNEGSKA (reference sequence). Unmatched junction bases numbered 9, after V lost 0 bases and J lost 6 bases. This CDR3 contains 15 residues. The CDR3 bases are TGCAGTGCTAGAGATTGGGGGAGGGCCATCGATACGCAGTATTTT. Translation: CSARDWGRAIDTQYF.

This clonotype was counted ten times or more. The CDR3 loop reads CATSDYPGIHEQFF. CDR3 bases: TGTGCCACCAGTGATTATCCAGGGATCCATGAGCAGTTCTTC. V gene TRBV24-1 combines with J gene TRBJ2-1; D is perhaps TRBD1 (5 bases). Germline-derived CDR1 and CDR2 are KGHDR and SFDVKD. V was cut by 2 bases and J by 8 bases, with 12 bases left in between. CDR3 size: 14 residues.

This clonotype has at least ten counts. The J gene is TRBJ2-5, the V gene TRBV28, with 8 bases identical to TRBD2. Germline assignment: CDR1 MDHEN and CDR2 SYDVKM. The junction had 10 bases not matched to a gene; V was cut back by 2 bases and J by 5 bases. The CDR3 totals 16 residues. Here the CDR3 DNA reads TGTGCCAGCAGTTTAAGCGAGCGGGAGAAGTGGGAGACCCAGTACTTC. Encoded protein: CASSLSEREKWETQYF.

V is TRBV27 and J is TRBJ2-1; maybe TRBD2 (6 bases). Trimming removed 2 bases from V and 10 bases from J, with 15 bases in between. The CDR3 is made up of 14 amino acids. Germline V CDR1 and CDR2: MNHEY, SMNVEV (reference sequence). The CDR3 spells CASSLEVAVHEQFF. The CDR3 DNA reads as TGTGCCAGCAGTTTAGAGGTAGCGGTCCACGAGCAGTTCTTC.

This clonotype has more than one count but fewer than ten. J is TRBJ2-7 and V is TRBV29-1; a weak D match, TRBD2 (6 bases). The CDR3 consists of 13 residues. V lost 3 bases to trimming and J lost 6 bases, with 15 bases between them. CDR1 and CDR2 (germline): SQVTM, ANQGSEA. The CDR3 is CSVEGGVGGEQYF. In nucleotides, the CDR3 is TGCAGCGTTGAGGGGGGAGTGGGCGGCGAGCAGTACTTC.

This clonotype was seen only a few times. The V gene is TRBV3-1, the J gene TRBJ2-7; D unclear. The germline V and J ends were trimmed by 4 bases and 6 bases, with 19 bases remaining between them. CDR3 length: 15 residues. Per the germline V gene, CDR1 is LGHDT and CDR2 is YNNKEL (reference sequence). This chain's CDR3 is CASSRIPFNPLEQYF. In DNA, the CDR3 is TGTGCCAGCAGCCGGATCCCCTTTAATCCCCTCGAGCAGTACTTC.

Comments on this clonotype: Possible read error: a much larger clone is one base away. J is TRBJ2-3 and V is TRBV3-1; possibly TRBD2 for D (5 bases). The CDR3 is 15 residues long. V dropped 2 bases and J dropped 2 bases, with 11 bases sitting between them. CDR1 and CDR2 (germline): LGHDT, YNNKEL (reference sequence). The CDR3 spells CASSQLMRATDTQYF. In DNA, the CDR3 is TGTGCCAGCAGCCAATTGATGCGGGCCACAGATACGCAGTATTTT.

This clonotype has a count of ten or more. The CDR3 DNA sequence: TGTGCCAGCAGCTACCGGGACACAACGCAGTATTTT. It codes for CASSYRDTTQYF. V and J are TRBV28 and TRBJ2-3; D possibly corresponds to TRBD1 (6 bases). Germline CDR1 and CDR2: MDHEN and SYDVKM. The CDR3 extends over 12 amino acids. Trimming cost V 6 bases and J 9 bases, with 13 bases left between them.

The V call is TRBV6-1, the J call TRBJ2-1; D possibly uses TRBD1 or TRBD2 (6 bases each). Germline-derived CDR1 and CDR2 are MNHNS and SASEGT. The germline V and J ends were trimmed by 5 bases and 4 bases, with 15 bases remaining between them. The CDR3 totals 15 residues. The CDR3 loop is CASSKGGTGYNEQFF. DNA of the CDR3: TGTGCCAGCAGTAAAGGGGGGACTGGTTACAATGAGCAGTTCTTC.

This clonotype has just a few counts. The chain links TRBV20-1 to TRBJ1-3, with D unclear. The CDR3 sequence is 13 residues long. Per germline, CDR1 DFQATT and CDR2 SNEGSKA (reference sequence). Here the CDR3 DNA reads TGCAGCGTTGAAGATCTAATCTTAGGCACCATATATTTT. It codes for CSVEDLILGTIYF.

This clonotype occurred a few times. The chain combines TRBV20-1 with TRBJ1-1; maybe TRBD1 (6 bases). V dropped 6 bases and J dropped 7 bases, with 18 bases sitting between them. This CDR3 region has 13 residues. Germline CDR1 DFQATT, CDR2 SNEGSKA (reference sequence). The CDR3 region has the DNA TGCAGTGCCGCGACAGGACGCGCCCTTGAAGCTTTCTTT. Translating it yields CSAATGRALEAFF.

This chain connects TRBV28 to TRBJ2-1; 7 bases fit TRBD1. This CDR3 comprises 15 residues. Per germline, CDR1 MDHEN and CDR2 SYDVKM. Losses at the gene ends were 6 bases for V and 3 bases for J; bases not matched to a gene: 8. Here the CDR3 DNA reads TGTGCCAGCAGCCCCTCAGGGGGAGACTACAATGAGCAGTTCTTC. Protein sequence: CASSPSGGDYNEQFF.

CDR3: CASSISGTLPYGYTF. The CDR3 nucleotides are TGTGCCAGTAGTATCTCCGGGACGCTACCTTATGGCTACACCTTC. This sequence joins TRBV19 and TRBJ1-2; D might be TRBD1 (5 bases). Germline loops: CDR1 LNHDA, CDR2 SQIVND (reference sequence). Trimming shortened V by 3 bases and J by 5 bases, and 16 bases separated the two germline ends. This CDR3 spans 15 amino acids.

As for this clonotype: With a much larger clone just one base away, this may be a read error. V gene TRBV12-3 or TRBV12-4 combines with J gene TRBJ1-5; TRBD1 matches at 9 bases. There are 15 residues in the CDR3. The CDR3 loop reads CASSKGQGGNRPQHF. In DNA form, the CDR3 reads TGTGCCAGCAGTAAGGGACAGGGCGGGAATCGGCCCCAGCATTTT.

In the case of this clonotype: Sequence at one end of the junction differs from germline and may be a read error. The chain links TRBV7-7 to TRBJ2-1, with 7 bases identical to TRBD2. CDR1 is SSHAT, CDR2 FNYEAQ, per germline (reference sequence). The CDR3 spans 16 residues. Here the CDR3 reads CASSPGGLASYNEQFF. CDR3 bases: TGTGCTAGCAGCCCGGGGGGTCTAGCGAGCTACAATGAGCAGTTCTTC. Drawing the rest from reference TRBV7-7 and TRBJ2-1, the complete variable domain is GAGVSQSPRYKVTKRGQDVTLRCDPISSHATLYWYQQALGQGPEFLTYFNYEAQPDKSGLPSDRFSAERPEGSISTLTIQRTEQRDSAMYRCASSPGGLASYNEQFFGPGTRLTVL.